This T cell receptor beta chain was observed in a study of shared clonotypes between healthy human individuals. Whole-study context: The study drew on two women and a few men aged 18 to 49 as donors. The plates for each donor numbered three CD4 naive, three CD4 memory, two CD8 naive and one CD8 memory.

Positively selected for CCR7, the CD45RO-negative cells used as naive CD8 cells excluded terminally differentiated effector memory CD45RA+ cells. In the case of this clone: This CDR3 is also generated by other DNA sequences in the sample.

V gave up 5 bases and J gave up 4 bases, with 9 bases separating them. Germline CDR1 LNHNV, CDR2 YYDKDF (reference sequence). This CDR3 region has 13 residues. The method was immunoSEQ multiplex PCR; TCRdb's version includes in-frame clones alone and lacks a portion of them. The sample lists some 2 million clones, about 95% occurring once. The chain combines TRBV15 with TRBJ1-3; D call uncertain. Material: naive CD8+ T cells sorted from blood. This clonotype originated in a man aged 18 to 30 in good health. The CDR3 DNA reads TGTGCCACCAGCGAAGAGGGCGGAAACACCATATATTTT. This sequence encodes CATSEEGGNTIYF.